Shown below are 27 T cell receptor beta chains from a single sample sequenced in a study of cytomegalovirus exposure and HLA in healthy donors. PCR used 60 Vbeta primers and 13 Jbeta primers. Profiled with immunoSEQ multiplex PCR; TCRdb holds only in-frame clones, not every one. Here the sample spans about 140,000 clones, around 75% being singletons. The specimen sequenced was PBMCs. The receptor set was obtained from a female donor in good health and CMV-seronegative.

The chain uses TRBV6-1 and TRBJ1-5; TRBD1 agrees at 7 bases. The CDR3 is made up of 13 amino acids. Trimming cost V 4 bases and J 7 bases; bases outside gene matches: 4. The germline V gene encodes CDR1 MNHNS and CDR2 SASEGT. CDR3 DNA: TGTGCCAGCAGTGTTACAGGGGACCAGCCCCAGCATTTT. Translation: CASSVTGDQPQHF.

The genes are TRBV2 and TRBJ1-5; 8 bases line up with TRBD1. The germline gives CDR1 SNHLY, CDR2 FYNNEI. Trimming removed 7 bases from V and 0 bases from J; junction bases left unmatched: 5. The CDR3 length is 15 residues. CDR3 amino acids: CASTPTGGSNQPQHF. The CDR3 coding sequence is TGTGCCAGCACCCCAACAGGGGGTAGCAATCAGCCCCAGCATTTT.

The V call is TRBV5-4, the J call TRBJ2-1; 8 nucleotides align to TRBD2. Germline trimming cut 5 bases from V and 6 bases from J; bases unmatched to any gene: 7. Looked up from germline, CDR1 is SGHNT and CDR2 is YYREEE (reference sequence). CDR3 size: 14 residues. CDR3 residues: CASSPGLVANEQFF. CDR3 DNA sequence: TGTGCCAGCAGTCCGGGACTAGTGGCCAATGAGCAGTTCTTC.

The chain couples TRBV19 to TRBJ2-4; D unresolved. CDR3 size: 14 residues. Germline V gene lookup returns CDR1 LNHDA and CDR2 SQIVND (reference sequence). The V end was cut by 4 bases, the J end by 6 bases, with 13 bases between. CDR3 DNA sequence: TGTGCCAGTAGTAACCTCGGATCGGGAAACATTCAGTACTTC. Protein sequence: CASSNLGSGNIQYF.

Here the CDR3 reads CASSLVYRMIYGYTF. DNA of the CDR3: TGTGCCAGCAGTTTGGTGTACAGGATGATCTATGGCTACACCTTC. This chain joins TRBV28 and TRBJ1-2, with a tentative D call TRBD1 (5 bases). V shed 3 bases and J shed 4 bases, with 15 bases lying between them. CDR1 and CDR2 (germline): MDHEN, SYDVKM. This CDR3 is built from 15 residues.

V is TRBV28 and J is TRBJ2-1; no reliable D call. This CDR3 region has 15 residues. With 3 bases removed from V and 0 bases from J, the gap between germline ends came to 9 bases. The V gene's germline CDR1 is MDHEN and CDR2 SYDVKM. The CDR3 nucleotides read TGTGCCAGCAGTTTGGGCGATAGCTCCTACAATGAGCAGTTCTTC. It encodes CASSLGDSSYNEQFF.

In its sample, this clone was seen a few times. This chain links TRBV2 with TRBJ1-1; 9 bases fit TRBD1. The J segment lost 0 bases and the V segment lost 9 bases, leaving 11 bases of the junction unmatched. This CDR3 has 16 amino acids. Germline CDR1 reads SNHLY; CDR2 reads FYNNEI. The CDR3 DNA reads TGTGCCAGGCAAGGGGACAGGGTATCGATGAACACTGAAGCTTTCTTT. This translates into CARQGDRVSMNTEAFF.

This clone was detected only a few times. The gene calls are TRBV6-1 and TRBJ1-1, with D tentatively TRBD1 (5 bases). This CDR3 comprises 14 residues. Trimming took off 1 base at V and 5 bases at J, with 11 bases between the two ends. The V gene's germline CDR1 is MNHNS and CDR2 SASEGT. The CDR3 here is CASSEGAGWTEAFF. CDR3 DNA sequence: TGTGCCAGCAGTGAAGGGGCAGGGTGGACTGAAGCTTTCTTT.

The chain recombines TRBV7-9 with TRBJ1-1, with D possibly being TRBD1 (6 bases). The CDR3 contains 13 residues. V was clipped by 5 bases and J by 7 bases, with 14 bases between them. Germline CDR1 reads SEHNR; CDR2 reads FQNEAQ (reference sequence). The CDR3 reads CASSLQQGIEAFF. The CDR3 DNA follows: TGTGCCAGCAGCCTTCAACAGGGAATTGAAGCTTTCTTT.

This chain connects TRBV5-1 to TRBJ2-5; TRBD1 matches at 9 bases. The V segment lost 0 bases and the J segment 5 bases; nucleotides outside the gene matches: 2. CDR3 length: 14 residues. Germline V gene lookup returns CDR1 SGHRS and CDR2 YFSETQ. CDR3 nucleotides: TGCGCCAGCAGCTTGGGGACAGGGGCTGAGACCCAGTACTTC. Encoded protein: CASSLGTGAETQYF.

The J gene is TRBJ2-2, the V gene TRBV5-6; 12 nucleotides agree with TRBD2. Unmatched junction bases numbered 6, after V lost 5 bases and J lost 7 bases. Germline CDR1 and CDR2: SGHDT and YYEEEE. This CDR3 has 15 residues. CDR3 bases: TGTGCCAGCAGAATACTAGCGGGAGGCGTCGGGGAGCTGTTTTTT. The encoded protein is CASRILAGGVGELFF.

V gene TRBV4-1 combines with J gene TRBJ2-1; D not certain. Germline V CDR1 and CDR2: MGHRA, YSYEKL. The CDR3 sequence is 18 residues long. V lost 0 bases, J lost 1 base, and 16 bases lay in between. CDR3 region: CASSQDLASAKSYNEQFF. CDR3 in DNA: TGCGCCAGCAGCCAAGATTTGGCCAGCGCCAAATCCTACAATGAGCAGTTCTTC.

The CDR3 loop reads CASSLGQGRQPQHF. CDR3 bases: TGTGCCAGCAGCTTAGGACAGGGCAGGCAGCCCCAGCATTTT. The chain recombines TRBV13 with TRBJ1-5, with D possibly TRBD1 on 6 matching bases. Germline lookup yields CDR1 PRHDT and CDR2 FYEKMQ (reference sequence). This CDR3 region has 14 residues. V gave up 0 bases and J gave up 7 bases, with 10 bases separating them.

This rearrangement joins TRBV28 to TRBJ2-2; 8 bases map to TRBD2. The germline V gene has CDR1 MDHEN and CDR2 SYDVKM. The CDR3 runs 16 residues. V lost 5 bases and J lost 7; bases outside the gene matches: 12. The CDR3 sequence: CASSPYYSGKDGELFF. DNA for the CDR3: TGTGCCAGCAGTCCGTACTATAGCGGGAAGGACGGGGAGCTGTTTTTT.

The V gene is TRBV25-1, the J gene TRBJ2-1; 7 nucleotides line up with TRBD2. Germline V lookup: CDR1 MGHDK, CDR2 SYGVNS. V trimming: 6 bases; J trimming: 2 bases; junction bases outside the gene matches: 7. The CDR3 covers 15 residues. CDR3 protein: CASSTGRGTYNEQFF. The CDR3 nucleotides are TGTGCCAGCAGCACTGGGAGGGGTACCTACAATGAGCAGTTCTTC.

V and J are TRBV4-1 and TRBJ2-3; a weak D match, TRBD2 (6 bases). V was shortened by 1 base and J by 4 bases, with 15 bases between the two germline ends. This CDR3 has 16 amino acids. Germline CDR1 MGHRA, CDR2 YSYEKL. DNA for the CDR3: TGCGCCAGCAGCCAAGCCCCCGTCACTAGCCCAGATACGCAGTATTTT. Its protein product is CASSQAPVTSPDTQYF.

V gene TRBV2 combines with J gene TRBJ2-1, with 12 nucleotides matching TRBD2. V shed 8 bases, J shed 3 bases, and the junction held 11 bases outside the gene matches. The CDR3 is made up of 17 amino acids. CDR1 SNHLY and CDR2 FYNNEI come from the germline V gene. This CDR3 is CASLGLAGGPNYNEQFF. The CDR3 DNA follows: TGTGCCAGCCTCGGGCTAGCGGGAGGGCCCAACTACAATGAGCAGTTCTTC. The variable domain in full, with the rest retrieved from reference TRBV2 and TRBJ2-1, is EPEVTQTPSHQVTQMGQEVILRCVPISNHLYFYWYRQILGQKVEFLVSFYNNEISEKSEIFDDQFSVERPDGSNFTLKIRSTKLEDSAMYFCASLGLAGGPNYNEQFFGPGTRLTVL.

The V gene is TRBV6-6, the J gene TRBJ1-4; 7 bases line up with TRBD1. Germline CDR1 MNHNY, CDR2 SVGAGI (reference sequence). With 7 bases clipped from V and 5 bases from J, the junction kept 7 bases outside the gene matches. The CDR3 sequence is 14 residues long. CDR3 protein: CASINNRGNEKLFF. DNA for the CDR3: TGTGCCAGCATCAACAACAGGGGAAATGAAAAACTGTTTTTT.

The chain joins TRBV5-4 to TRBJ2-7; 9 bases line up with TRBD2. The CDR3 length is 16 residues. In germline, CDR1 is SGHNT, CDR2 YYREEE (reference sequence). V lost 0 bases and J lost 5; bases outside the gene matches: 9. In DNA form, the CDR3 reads TGTGCCAGCAGCTTGGAGGCTAGCGGGACTTTCGACGAGCAGTACTTC. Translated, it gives CASSLEASGTFDEQYF.

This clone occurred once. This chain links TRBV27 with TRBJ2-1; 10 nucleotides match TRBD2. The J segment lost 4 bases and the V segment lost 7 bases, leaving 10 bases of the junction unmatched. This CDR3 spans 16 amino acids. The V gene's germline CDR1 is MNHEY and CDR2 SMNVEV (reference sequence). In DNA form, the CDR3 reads TGTGCCAGCACATCGGAAAGACTAGCGGGTTACAATGAGCAGTTCTTC. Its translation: CASTSERLAGYNEQFF.

The CDR3, as DNA: TGCGCCAGTTACACCGGGACAGGGGGCAGCGGTGAGCAGTTCTTC. Translating it yields CASYTGTGGSGEQFF. This chain joins TRBV5-1 and TRBJ2-1, with 12 bases that match TRBD1. Germline CDR1 is SGHRS and CDR2 is YFSETQ. Losses at the gene ends were 8 bases for V and 9 bases for J; bases not matched to a gene: 12. The CDR3 totals 15 residues. The full variable domain, completed using reference TRBV5-1 and TRBJ2-1, is KAGVTQTPRYLIKTRGQQVTLSCSPISGHRSVSWYQQTPGQGLQFLFEYFSETQRNKGNFPGRFSGRQFSNSRSEMNVSTLELGDSALYLCASYTGTGGSGEQFFGPGTRLTVL.

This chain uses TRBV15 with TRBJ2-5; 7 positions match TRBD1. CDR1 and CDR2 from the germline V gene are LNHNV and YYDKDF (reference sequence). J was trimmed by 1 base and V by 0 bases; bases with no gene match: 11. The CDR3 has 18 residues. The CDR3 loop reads CATSRDRDSSAPQETQYF. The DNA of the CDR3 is TGTGCCACCAGCAGAGATAGGGACAGCTCTGCGCCCCAAGAGACCCAGTACTTC.

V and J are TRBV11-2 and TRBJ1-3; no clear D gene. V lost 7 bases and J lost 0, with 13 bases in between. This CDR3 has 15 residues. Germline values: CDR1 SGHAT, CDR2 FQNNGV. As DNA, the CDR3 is TGTGCCAGCACACTCCGGGTAGACTCTGGAAACACCATATATTTT. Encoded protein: CASTLRVDSGNTIYF.

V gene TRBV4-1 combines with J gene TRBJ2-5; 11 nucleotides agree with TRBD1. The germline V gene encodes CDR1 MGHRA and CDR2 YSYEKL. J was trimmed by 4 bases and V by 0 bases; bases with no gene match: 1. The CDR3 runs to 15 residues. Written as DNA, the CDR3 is TGCGCCAGCAGCCAAGATGGGACAGGGGGAGAGACCCAGTACTTC. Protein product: CASSQDGTGGETQYF.

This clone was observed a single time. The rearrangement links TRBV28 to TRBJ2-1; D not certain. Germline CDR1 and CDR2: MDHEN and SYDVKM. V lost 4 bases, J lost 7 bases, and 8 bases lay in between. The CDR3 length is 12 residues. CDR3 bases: TGTGCCAGCAGTTATGACGGGAATGAGCAGTTCTTC. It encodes CASSYDGNEQFF.

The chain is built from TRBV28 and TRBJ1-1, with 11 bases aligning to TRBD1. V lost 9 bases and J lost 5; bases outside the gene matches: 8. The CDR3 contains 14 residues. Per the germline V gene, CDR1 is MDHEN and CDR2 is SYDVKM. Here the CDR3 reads CASNPGTGGTEAFF. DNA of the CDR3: TGTGCCAGTAACCCCGGGACAGGGGGGACTGAAGCTTTCTTT.

In DNA, the CDR3 is TGTGCCTGGATGACAGGATTTATCACTGAAGCTTTCTTT. Protein: CAWMTGFITEAFF. The chain uses TRBV30 and TRBJ1-1, with D possibly TRBD1 on 6 matching bases. Per germline, CDR1 GTSNPN and CDR2 SVGIG (reference sequence). V was pared by 4 bases and J by 4 bases, with 13 bases between. The CDR3 sequence is 13 residues long.